The 21 T cell receptor beta chains given below trace back to one sample, sequenced in a study of T-cell reconstitution after alpha-beta-depleted transplantation in children. During its preparation, the TCRbeta library received unique molecular identifiers. TCRdb fed the PCR reads into MiXCR, producing one record per CDR3 protein. The sample shows 610,000 or so distinct CDR3 sequences, 25% to 30% of them seen only once. Sequenced here: PBMCs, sampled before TCRalphabeta/CD19-depleted stem cell transplant. The receptor set was obtained from a boy in the first two years of life with Wiskott-Aldrich syndrome, due to receive a stem cell transplant.

This CDR3 is CASSITIAGGNEQYF. In DNA form, the CDR3 reads TGTGCCAGTAGTATAACGATAGCGGGAGGGAACGAGCAGTACTTC. The J gene is TRBJ2-7, the V gene TRBV19; TRBD2 aligns across 11 bases. Germline V lookup: CDR1 LNHDA, CDR2 SQIVND (reference sequence). The CDR3 is 15 residues long. After removal of 2 bases from V and 5 bases from J, the junction contained 5 bases not matched to a gene. The full variable domain, completed using reference TRBV19 and TRBJ2-7, is DGGITQSPKYLFRKEGQNVTLSCEQNLNHDAMYWYRQDPGQGLRLIYYSQIVNDFQKGDIAEGYSVSREKKESFPLTVTSAQKNPTAFYLCASSITIAGGNEQYFGPGTRLTVT.

The chain is built from TRBV12-3 or TRBV12-4 and TRBJ2-1; no definite D call. The CDR3 runs to 13 residues. The V gene lost 4 bases and the J gene lost 5 bases, with 9 bases spanning the gap. CDR3 sequence (DNA): TGTGCCAGCAGTTACGGGTGGCACAATGAGCAGTTCTTC. Translating it yields CASSYGWHNEQFF.

The J gene is TRBJ2-1, the V gene TRBV10-3; 10 bases align to TRBD2. This CDR3 has 15 amino acids. Losses at the gene ends were 10 bases for V and 4 bases for J; bases not matched to a gene: 10. Per germline, CDR1 ENHRY and CDR2 SYGVKD. CDR3 residues: CATAAGLARYNEQFF. For the CDR3, the DNA is TGTGCCACCGCTGCGGGACTAGCGAGATACAATGAGCAGTTCTTC.

V and J are TRBV20-1 and TRBJ2-1; tentatively, D is TRBD1 or TRBD2 (5 bases each). This CDR3 is built from 14 residues. With 0 bases removed from V and 0 bases from J, the gap between germline ends came to 6 bases. Germline V gene lookup returns CDR1 DFQATT and CDR2 SNEGSKA (reference sequence). Here the CDR3 DNA reads TGCAGTGCTAGAGAGGGACCCTCCTACAATGAGCAGTTCTTC. It specifies CSAREGPSYNEQFF.

The V and J genes are TRBV28 and TRBJ1-1, with a weak D call TRBD1 (6 bases). Per the germline V gene, CDR1 is MDHEN and CDR2 is SYDVKM. The CDR3 runs to 14 residues. Trimming cost V 6 bases and J 1 base, with 12 bases left between them. CDR3 protein: CASRRGGANTEAFF. DNA for the CDR3: TGTGCCAGCAGGCGGGGGGGCGCGAACACTGAAGCTTTCTTT.

The V gene is TRBV27, the J gene TRBJ2-2, with D tentatively TRBD1 (8 bases). V dropped 3 bases and J dropped 8 bases, with 19 bases sitting between them. The CDR3 loop spans 16 amino acids. Germline assignment: CDR1 MNHEY and CDR2 SMNVEV (reference sequence). The CDR3 nucleotides read TGTGCCAGCAGTTTTCGGACAGGGAGGGTGCCTGGGGAGCTGTTTTTT. This codes for CASSFRTGRVPGELFF.

This clonotype was seen a few times. The CDR3, as DNA: TGTGCCACCAGCAGAGAGGCGGTCAATCAGCCCCAGCATTTT. Translation: CATSREAVNQPQHF. The V call is TRBV15, the J call TRBJ1-5; D not resolved. This CDR3 comprises 14 residues. Germline V gene sequence: CDR1 LNHNV, CDR2 YYDKDF (reference sequence). V lost 0 bases and J lost 3, with 6 bases in between.

This sequence joins TRBV9 and TRBJ1-2, with D unresolved. The ends were cut back, 0 bases at V and 7 bases at J, with 13 bases in the middle. This CDR3 is 14 amino acids long. CDR1 and CDR2 (germline): SGDLS, YYNGEE. CDR3 sequence reads: CASSVGYLPAGYTF. DNA for the CDR3: TGTGCCAGCAGCGTAGGTTACCTCCCCGCTGGCTACACCTTC.

The V and J genes are TRBV5-1 and TRBJ2-1; D may correspond to TRBD1 or TRBD2 (6 bases each). V lost 0 bases to trimming and J lost 3 bases, with 13 bases between them. This CDR3 has 16 amino acids. CDR1 is SGHRS, CDR2 YFSETQ, per germline. CDR3 amino acids: CASSLVRGANYNEQFF. CDR3 nucleotide sequence: TGCGCCAGCAGCTTGGTTAGGGGGGCGAACTACAATGAGCAGTTCTTC.

This clonotype appeared a few times. The CDR3 DNA reads as TGCAGTGCTAGTAGTATCGGGGAATTCGGCAATGAGCAGTTCTTC. It encodes CSASSIGEFGNEQFF. The chain employs TRBV20-1 and TRBJ2-1; the D gene is possibly TRBD2 (5 bases). V was shortened by 3 bases and J by 6 bases, with 18 bases between the two germline ends. The CDR3 has 15 residues. From germline, CDR1 is DFQATT and CDR2 SNEGSKA (reference sequence).

This clonotype turned up a few times. The V and J genes are TRBV4-1 and TRBJ1-3; D not resolved. Trimming cost V 10 bases and J 8 bases, with 15 bases left between them. Germline V gives CDR1 MGHRA, CDR2 YSYEKL. This CDR3 is built from 12 residues. CDR3 in DNA: TGCGCCACCTCGGAAACGCGGGACACCATATATTTT. Protein: CATSETRDTIYF.

V and J are TRBV10-3 and TRBJ2-7; 7 nucleotides line up with TRBD2. Germline V gives CDR1 ENHRY, CDR2 SYGVKD. The ends lost 7 bases at V and 5 bases at J; junction bases unmatched: 11. The CDR3 contains 14 residues. CDR3 region: CAIKEGGPSHEQYF. CDR3 sequence (DNA): TGTGCCATCAAGGAGGGAGGGCCTTCCCACGAGCAGTACTTC.

The V gene is TRBV6-1, the J gene TRBJ2-6; 10 bases align to TRBD1. The germline gives CDR1 MNHNS, CDR2 SASEGT. The CDR3 has 18 amino acids. Losses at the gene ends were 6 bases for V and 1 base for J; bases not matched to a gene: 9. The CDR3 spells CASRRRDRGRSGANVLTF. The CDR3 bases are TGTGCCAGCAGGCGCCGGGACAGGGGAAGGTCTGGGGCCAACGTCCTGACTTTC.

The V gene is TRBV9, the J gene TRBJ2-1, with 8 positions matching TRBD1. Unmatched junction bases numbered 8, after V lost 4 bases and J lost 5 bases. The length of the CDR3 is 15 residues. The germline V gene has CDR1 SGDLS and CDR2 YYNGEE. This chain's CDR3 is CASSSRQGLNNEQFF. CDR3 coding DNA: TGTGCCAGCAGCAGCCGACAGGGGTTAAACAATGAGCAGTTCTTC.

V gene TRBV12-3 or TRBV12-4 combines with J gene TRBJ2-7; 8 bases agree with TRBD2. Trimming took 5 bases from V and 0 from J; bases not matched to a gene: 6. The CDR3 has 15 amino acids. CDR3: CASSPIAGSSYEQYF. The CDR3 region has the DNA TGTGCCAGCAGTCCTATAGCGGGGTCCTCCTACGAGCAGTACTTC.

This clonotype was counted only a few times. This chain uses TRBV7-8 with TRBJ2-7; D call uncertain. From germline, CDR1 is SGHVS and CDR2 FQNEAQ. The CDR3 is made up of 12 amino acids. Trimming removed 8 bases at V and 3 bases at J, with 11 bases between. The CDR3 spells CASASSYYEQYF. The CDR3 coding sequence is TGTGCCAGCGCGTCATCCTACTACGAGCAGTACTTC.

This clonotype was detected a few times. The chain combines TRBV5-1 with TRBJ1-4; unclear D gene. Germline lookup yields CDR1 SGHRS and CDR2 YFSETQ. V was trimmed by 4 bases and J by 5 bases, leaving 6 bases between them. The CDR3 covers 12 residues. CDR3 sequence: CASSPENEKLFF. For the CDR3, the DNA is TGCGCCAGCAGCCCGGAAAATGAAAAACTGTTTTTT.

The CDR3 loop reads CASSDRGAQYF. CDR3 DNA: TGTGCCAGCAGTGACAGGGGAGCGCAGTATTTT. V and J are TRBV6-4 and TRBJ2-3, with D possibly called TRBD1 or TRBD2 (5 bases each). The CDR3 loop spans 11 amino acids. Germline CDR1 MRHNA, CDR2 SNTAGT. The V end lost 2 bases, the J end lost 10 bases, and 7 bases lay between the germline ends.

The rearrangement uses TRBV18 and TRBJ2-1; 8 bases agree with TRBD1. With V trimmed by 8 bases and J by 0 bases, 6 bases remained unmatched. The CDR3 is 15 residues long. Germline values: CDR1 KGHSH, CDR2 LQKENI. CDR3 DNA: TGTGCCAGCACCGGGGACAGGAGCTCCTACAATGAGCAGTTCTTC. Amino acid sequence: CASTGDRSSYNEQFF.

This chain links TRBV30 with TRBJ1-4, with D uncertain. Trimming cost V 0 bases and J 4 bases, with 9 bases left between them. CDR1 and CDR2 (germline): GTSNPN, SVGIG (reference sequence). CDR3 length: 14 residues. The CDR3 nucleotides are TGTGCCTGGAGTGTAGGTGGAGATAATGAAAAACTGTTTTTT. Amino acids: CAWSVGGDNEKLFF.

This clonotype has a single count. The chain joins TRBV6-1 to TRBJ1-6; TRBD1 matches 7 bases. This CDR3 comprises 14 residues. From germline, CDR1 is MNHNS and CDR2 SASEGT. V gave up 3 bases and J gave up 7 bases; unmatched junction bases: 3. The CDR3 DNA is TGTGCCAGCAGTGAGAGACAGGGCAATTCACCCCTCCACTTT. Amino acids: CASSERQGNSPLHF.